This is a list of T cell receptor beta chains from one sample in a study of cytomegalovirus exposure and HLA in healthy donors. The table came from immunoSEQ multiplex PCR; TCRdb's copy has only in-frame clones and leaves some out. The sample shows approximately 190,000 clones, roughly four fifths of them seen only once. The sequencing input was PBMCs. The receptor source for this set is a woman in her thirties in good health and CMV-seropositive. Both conserved end residues are part of each CDR3. The order of the fields is clone size, V gene, J gene, D gene, CDR3 protein, CDR3 DNA. A D gene is named only where the DNA matches it firmly. Where a row states a size, it is once, few, many or the class of an expanded clone; other rows omit it.

clone size: -
V gene: TRBV9
J gene: TRBJ2-1
D gene: -
CDR3 protein: CASSVAAGLGNEQFF
CDR3 DNA: TGTGCCAGCAGCGTAGCTGCAGGGTTAGGCAATGAGCAGTTCTTC

clone size: -
V gene: TRBV5-6
J gene: TRBJ2-7
D gene: TRBD2
CDR3 protein: CASSPGVAGSTYEQYF
CDR3 DNA: TGTGCCAGCAGCCCGGGGGTAGCGGGGTCCACCTACGAGCAGTACTTC

clone size: -
V gene: TRBV27
J gene: TRBJ1-1
D gene: -
CDR3 protein: CASSLFRGTEAFF
CDR3 DNA: TGTGCCAGCAGTTTATTTCGGGGAACTGAAGCTTTCTTT

clone size: few
V gene: TRBV29-1
J gene: TRBJ2-3
D gene: TRBD1
CDR3 protein: CSVRQGGTDTQYF
CDR3 DNA: TGCAGCGTGCGACAGGGAGGCACAGATACGCAGTATTTT

clone size: -
V gene: TRBV5-1
J gene: TRBJ2-1
D gene: -
CDR3 protein: CASSLPRGDGEQFF
CDR3 DNA: TGCGCCAGCAGCTTGCCACGCGGGGATGGTGAGCAGTTCTTC

clone size: -
V gene: TRBV30
J gene: TRBJ1-1
D gene: -
CDR3 protein: CAWMPGQNTEAFF
CDR3 DNA: TGTGCCTGGATGCCAGGACAGAACACTGAAGCTTTCTTT

clone size: -
V gene: TRBV18
J gene: TRBJ2-5
D gene: -
CDR3 protein: CASSPNKGQVKTQYF
CDR3 DNA: TGTGCCAGCTCACCAAACAAGGGGCAGGTAAAGACCCAGTACTTC

clone size: -
V gene: TRBV30
J gene: TRBJ2-2
D gene: -
CDR3 protein: CAWSERAYTGELFF
CDR3 DNA: TGTGCCTGGAGTGAGCGGGCCTACACCGGGGAGCTGTTTTTT

clone size: -
V gene: TRBV2
J gene: TRBJ2-3
D gene: TRBD1
CDR3 protein: CASSRGQGSTDTQYF
CDR3 DNA: TGTGCCAGCAGCCGAGGACAGGGAAGCACAGATACGCAGTATTTT

clone size: -
V gene: TRBV15
J gene: TRBJ1-5
D gene: -
CDR3 protein: CATSRGDTVPQPQHF
CDR3 DNA: TGTGCCACCAGCAGAGGCGACACTGTTCCTCAGCCCCAGCATTTT

clone size: -
V gene: TRBV4-2
J gene: TRBJ1-1
D gene: -
CDR3 protein: CASSRTSQVGTEAFF
CDR3 DNA: TGTGCCAGCAGCCGAACCTCACAGGTAGGCACTGAAGCTTTCTTT

clone size: few
V gene: TRBV28
J gene: TRBJ1-2
D gene: TRBD1
CDR3 protein: CASRNRGLGYTF
CDR3 DNA: TGTGCCAGCAGAAACAGGGGATTGGGCTACACCTTC

clone size: -
V gene: TRBV7-2
J gene: TRBJ1-4
D gene: -
CDR3 protein: CASSVVGPEKLFF
CDR3 DNA: TGTGCCAGCAGCGTAGTTGGGCCGGAAAAACTGTTTTTT

clone size: -
V gene: TRBV12-2
J gene: TRBJ2-2
D gene: -
CDR3 protein: CASRLDFRGSGELFF
CDR3 DNA: TGTGCAAGTCGCTTAGATTTTAGGGGGTCCGGGGAGCTGTTTTTT

clone size: -
V gene: TRBV5-1
J gene: TRBJ2-7
D gene: TRBD2
CDR3 protein: CASSSGASYEQYF
CDR3 DNA: TGCGCCAGCTCTAGCGGGGCCTCCTACGAGCAGTACTTC

clone size: -
V gene: TRBV10-3
J gene: TRBJ2-3
D gene: -
CDR3 protein: CAISSGVMDTQYF
CDR3 DNA: TGTGCCATCAGCTCAGGTGTTATGGATACGCAGTATTTT

clone size: -
V gene: TRBV19
J gene: TRBJ1-1
D gene: -
CDR3 protein: CASSLSNTEAFF
CDR3 DNA: TGTGCCAGTAGCCTTAGTAACACTGAAGCTTTCTTT

clone size: -
V gene: TRBV5-4
J gene: TRBJ1-4
D gene: -
CDR3 protein: CASSLGGGRATNEKLFF
CDR3 DNA: TGTGCCAGCAGCTTGGGAGGAGGGAGGGCAACTAATGAAAAACTGTTTTTT

clone size: -
V gene: TRBV7-7
J gene: TRBJ2-2
D gene: -
CDR3 protein: CASSSWEANTGELFF
CDR3 DNA: TGTGCCAGCAGCTCGTGGGAGGCTAACACCGGGGAGCTGTTTTTT

clone size: -
V gene: TRBV19
J gene: TRBJ2-5
D gene: -
CDR3 protein: CASSPSRGQETQYF
CDR3 DNA: TGTGCCAGTAGTCCTAGCAGGGGCCAAGAGACCCAGTACTTC

clone size: -
V gene: TRBV4-3
J gene: TRBJ1-1
D gene: TRBD1
CDR3 protein: CASSQETGITEAFF
CDR3 DNA: TGCGCCAGCAGCCAGGAGACAGGGATTACTGAAGCTTTCTTT

clone size: -
V gene: TRBV6-1
J gene: TRBJ1-2
D gene: -
CDR3 protein: CASSETGQFNYGYTF
CDR3 DNA: TGTGCCAGCAGTGAAACCGGACAGTTCAACTATGGCTACACCTTC

clone size: -
V gene: TRBV5-6
J gene: TRBJ2-1
D gene: -
CDR3 protein: CASSLDRYNEQFF
CDR3 DNA: TGTGCCAGCAGCTTGGACAGGTACAATGAGCAGTTCTTC

clone size: -
V gene: TRBV19
J gene: TRBJ1-2
D gene: -
CDR3 protein: CASMAAGSRGYGYTF
CDR3 DNA: TGTGCCAGTATGGCGGCGGGCAGCCGAGGGTATGGCTACACCTTC

clone size: -
V gene: TRBV30
J gene: TRBJ1-2
D gene: TRBD1
CDR3 protein: CAWRDRGSYGYTF
CDR3 DNA: TGTGCCTGGCGCGACAGGGGCAGCTATGGCTACACCTTC

clone size: -
V gene: TRBV5-1
J gene: TRBJ2-1
D gene: TRBD2
CDR3 protein: CASSRTSGGVNNEQFF
CDR3 DNA: TGCGCCAGCAGCCGGACTAGCGGGGGGGTCAACAATGAGCAGTTCTTC

clone size: -
V gene: TRBV5-1
J gene: TRBJ1-6
D gene: TRBD1
CDR3 protein: CASSLGVTGLSPLHF
CDR3 DNA: TGCGCCAGCAGCTTGGGTGTGACAGGGCTCTCACCCCTCCACTTT

clone size: -
V gene: TRBV21-1
J gene: TRBJ1-2
D gene: -
CDR3 protein: CASRLRQGRYGYTF
CDR3 DNA: TGTGCCAGCAGACTCCGACAGGGGCGCTATGGCTACACCTTC

clone size: -
V gene: TRBV19
J gene: TRBJ2-7
D gene: TRBD2
CDR3 protein: CASSQTSGRLYEQYF
CDR3 DNA: TGTGCCAGTAGCCAGACTAGCGGGAGACTCTACGAGCAGTACTTC

clone size: -
V gene: TRBV11-3
J gene: TRBJ2-1
D gene: -
CDR3 protein: CASSEGHQYNEQFF
CDR3 DNA: TGTGCCAGCAGCGAGGGACACCAGTACAATGAGCAGTTCTTC

clone size: -
V gene: TRBV4-3
J gene: TRBJ1-1
D gene: TRBD1
CDR3 protein: CASSQEDRAAAFF
CDR3 DNA: TGCGCCAGCAGCCAAGAGGACAGGGCGGCAGCTTTCTTT

clone size: -
V gene: TRBV7-9
J gene: TRBJ2-1
D gene: -
CDR3 protein: CASSLSRGSSYNEQFF
CDR3 DNA: TGTGCCAGCAGCTTAAGTCGGGGGAGCTCCTACAATGAGCAGTTCTTC

clone size: few
V gene: TRBV2
J gene: TRBJ2-3
D gene: -
CDR3 protein: CAGGQHTDTQYF
CDR3 DNA: TGTGCCGGCGGGCAGCACACAGATACGCAGTATTTT

clone size: -
V gene: TRBV6-5
J gene: TRBJ2-7
D gene: TRBD2
CDR3 protein: CASTKREGLYEQYF
CDR3 DNA: TGTGCCAGCACCAAGCGGGAGGGCCTCTACGAGCAGTACTTC

clone size: -
V gene: TRBV4-1
J gene: TRBJ2-1
D gene: TRBD2
CDR3 protein: CASSTLGLGNNEQFF
CDR3 DNA: TGCGCCAGCAGTACTTTGGGACTAGGAAACAATGAGCAGTTCTTC

clone size: -
V gene: TRBV5-4
J gene: TRBJ2-1
D gene: -
CDR3 protein: CASSFGGGSSYNEQFF
CDR3 DNA: TGTGCCAGCAGCTTCGGGGGCGGGAGCTCCTACAATGAGCAGTTCTTC

clone size: -
V gene: TRBV4-1
J gene: TRBJ2-1
D gene: -
CDR3 protein: CASSQDGVVRYNEQFF
CDR3 DNA: TGCGCCAGCAGCCAGGACGGGGTTGTGCGATACAATGAGCAGTTCTTC

clone size: few
V gene: TRBV6-1
J gene: TRBJ2-3
D gene: TRBD2
CDR3 protein: CASSGTGGGNTQYF
CDR3 DNA: TGTGCCAGCAGTGGAACGGGAGGAGGGAATACGCAGTATTTT

clone size: -
V gene: TRBV7-6
J gene: TRBJ2-7
D gene: -
CDR3 protein: CASSSEAQGSYEQYF
CDR3 DNA: TGTGCCAGCAGCTCCGAGGCGCAGGGGTCCTACGAGCAGTACTTC

clone size: -
V gene: TRBV7-8
J gene: TRBJ1-3
D gene: -
CDR3 protein: CASSIGNTIYF
CDR3 DNA: TGTGCCAGCAGCATAGGAAACACCATATATTTT

clone size: -
V gene: TRBV19
J gene: TRBJ1-1
D gene: -
CDR3 protein: CASSIVGVDEAFF
CDR3 DNA: TGTGCCAGTAGTATTGTGGGCGTAGATGAAGCTTTCTTT

clone size: -
V gene: TRBV5-6
J gene: TRBJ2-7
D gene: -
CDR3 protein: CASSLVALEQYF
CDR3 DNA: TGTGCCAGCAGCTTGGTGGCTTTGGAGCAGTACTTC

clone size: -
V gene: TRBV19
J gene: TRBJ1-1
D gene: TRBD1
CDR3 protein: CASTPRDRGSFEAFF
CDR3 DNA: TGTGCCAGTACCCCTAGGGACAGGGGTTCGTTTGAAGCTTTCTTT

clone size: -
V gene: TRBV2
J gene: TRBJ1-1
D gene: -
CDR3 protein: CASSEEQLNTEAFF
CDR3 DNA: TGTGCCAGCAGTGAAGAACAGCTGAACACTGAAGCTTTCTTT

clone size: -
V gene: TRBV7-8
J gene: TRBJ2-1
D gene: -
CDR3 protein: CASSSLVAQFF
CDR3 DNA: TGTGCCAGCAGCTCCCTAGTTGCGCAGTTCTTC

clone size: -
V gene: TRBV7-2
J gene: TRBJ2-5
D gene: TRBD2
CDR3 protein: CASSLGGTSGIDTQYF
CDR3 DNA: TGTGCCAGCAGCTTAGGGGGGACTAGCGGGATAGACACCCAGTACTTC

clone size: -
V gene: TRBV5-1
J gene: TRBJ2-3
D gene: TRBD2
CDR3 protein: CASSFQSAGVGTDTQYF
CDR3 DNA: TGCGCCAGCAGCTTCCAGTCAGCGGGAGTGGGTACAGATACGCAGTATTTT

clone size: -
V gene: TRBV19
J gene: TRBJ1-4
D gene: -
CDR3 protein: CASSTERRGSTNEKLFF
CDR3 DNA: TGTGCCAGTAGTACGGAGCGTCGGGGATCGACTAATGAAAAACTGTTTTTT

clone size: -
V gene: TRBV6-5
J gene: TRBJ2-7
D gene: TRBD2
CDR3 protein: CASSLLAGAVYEQYF
CDR3 DNA: TGTGCCAGCAGTCTACTAGCGGGAGCGGTATACGAGCAGTACTTC

clone size: -
V gene: TRBV15
J gene: TRBJ2-7
D gene: TRBD1
CDR3 protein: CATRKQGASYEQYF
CDR3 DNA: TGTGCCACCAGGAAGCAGGGGGCCTCCTACGAGCAGTACTTC

clone size: -
V gene: TRBV4-2
J gene: TRBJ1-4
D gene: -
CDR3 protein: CASSQGGSRGNEKLFF
CDR3 DNA: TGTGCCAGCAGCCAAGGCGGGAGTCGGGGTAATGAAAAACTGTTTTTT

clone size: -
V gene: TRBV5-1
J gene: TRBJ2-3
D gene: TRBD2
CDR3 protein: CASSLISGGDTQYF
CDR3 DNA: TGCGCCAGCAGCTTGATCAGCGGGGGGGATACGCAGTATTTT

clone size: -
V gene: TRBV5-5
J gene: TRBJ1-2
D gene: -
CDR3 protein: CASSLGPSVRGASGYGYTF
CDR3 DNA: TGTGCCAGCAGCTTGGGTCCGTCGGTCCGTGGGGCTTCTGGCTATGGCTACACCTTC

clone size: -
V gene: TRBV7-9
J gene: TRBJ2-7
D gene: -
CDR3 protein: CASSLGQIPYEQYF
CDR3 DNA: TGTGCCAGCAGCTTAGGACAGATACCCTACGAGCAGTACTTC

clone size: -
V gene: TRBV7-9
J gene: TRBJ1-2
D gene: -
CDR3 protein: CASSLQGGSGYTF
CDR3 DNA: TGTGCCAGCAGTTTACAGGGAGGTAGTGGCTACACCTTC

clone size: -
V gene: TRBV4-3
J gene: TRBJ2-2
D gene: -
CDR3 protein: CASSQDHEGELFF
CDR3 DNA: TGCGCCAGCAGCCAAGATCACGAGGGGGAGCTGTTTTTT

clone size: -
V gene: TRBV7-2
J gene: TRBJ1-1
D gene: TRBD1
CDR3 protein: CASSLTGEEAFF
CDR3 DNA: TGTGCCAGCAGCTTGACAGGGGAGGAAGCTTTCTTT

clone size: -
V gene: TRBV11-2
J gene: TRBJ2-7
D gene: -
CDR3 protein: CASSSGIRVEQYF
CDR3 DNA: TGTGCCAGCAGCTCCGGGATACGGGTCGAGCAGTACTTC

clone size: -
V gene: TRBV6-5
J gene: TRBJ1-2
D gene: TRBD1
CDR3 protein: CASSRRGRGLVGYTF
CDR3 DNA: TGTGCCAGCAGCCGCAGGGGCAGGGGGCTGGTTGGCTACACCTTC